The rows below give T cell receptor beta chains drawn from one sample of a study of a mutant IDH1 vaccine in newly diagnosed glioma. No cognate antigen is known for these TCRs. Only in-frame clones appear in the TCRdb table, and some are missing; sequencing was by immunoSEQ multiplex PCR. Of tens of thousands of clones listed, roughly three quarters are singletons. Material: peripheral blood mononuclear cells (PBMCs), obtained from a glioma patient whose treatment included an IDH1 peptide vaccine. Receptors originate from a man aged 18 to 30 with glioma. Some clones in this sample may be carry-over from other donors' samples. Both conserved end residues are part of each CDR3. The order of the fields is V gene, J gene, D gene, clone size, CDR3 protein, CDR3 DNA. D genes are given only for firm matches. Only part of the rows carry a size: once, few, many, or a class if the clone is expanded.

TRBV2	TRBJ2-2	TRBD2	-	CASRYLAGAGELFF	TGTGCCAGCAGATATCTGGCGGGAGCCGGGGAGCTGTTTTTT
TRBV7-8	TRBJ2-1	TRBD2	once	CASSLVVRTSGSNEQFF	TGTGCCAGCAGCTTAGTGGTCAGGACTAGCGGGAGCAATGAGCAGTTCTTC
TRBV2	TRBJ2-7	-	-	CASSESPATSYEQYF	TGTGCCAGCAGTGAATCCCCGGCTACCTCCTACGAGCAGTACTTC
TRBV6-1	TRBJ2-2	-	-	CASSPQGDTGELFF	TGTGCCAGCAGTCCCCAAGGGGACACCGGGGAGCTGTTTTTT
TRBV28	TRBJ1-3	-	once	CASSFQRNTIYF	TGTGCCAGCAGTTTTCAGCGAAACACCATATATTTT
TRBV30	TRBJ2-5	-	once	CAWSVGQGQETQYF	TGTGCCTGGAGTGTCGGGCAGGGCCAAGAGACCCAGTACTTC
TRBV7-8	TRBJ2-7	TRBD1	few	CASSLWAGGSYEQYF	TGTGCCAGCAGCTTATGGGCAGGGGGCTCCTACGAGCAGTACTTC
TRBV5-6	TRBJ1-2	-	-	CASSLGRVGYGYTF	TGTGCCAGCAGCTTGGGACGGGTGGGCTATGGCTACACCTTC
TRBV4-3	TRBJ2-3	-	-	CASSQDLNYLISTDTQYF	TGCGCCAGCAGCCAAGATTTGAACTACCTAATTAGCACAGATACGCAGTATTTT
TRBV25-1	TRBJ1-4	-	-	CASSEFVGPLEKLFF	TGTGCCAGCAGTGAATTCGTAGGGCCACTTGAAAAACTGTTTTTT